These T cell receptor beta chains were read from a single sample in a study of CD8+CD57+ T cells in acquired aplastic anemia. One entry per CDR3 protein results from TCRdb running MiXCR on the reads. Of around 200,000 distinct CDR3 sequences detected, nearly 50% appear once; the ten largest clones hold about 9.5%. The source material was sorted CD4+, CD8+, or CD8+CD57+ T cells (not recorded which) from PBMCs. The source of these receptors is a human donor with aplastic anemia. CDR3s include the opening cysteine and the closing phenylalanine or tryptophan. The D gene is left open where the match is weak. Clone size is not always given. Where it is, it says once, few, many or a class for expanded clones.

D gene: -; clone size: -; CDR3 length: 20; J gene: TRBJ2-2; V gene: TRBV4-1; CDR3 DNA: TGCGCCAGCAGCCATTCTAAGGAGGGGACGGCTTCAAGGAACACCGGGGAGCTGTTTTTT; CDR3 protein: CASSHSKEGTASRNTGELFF
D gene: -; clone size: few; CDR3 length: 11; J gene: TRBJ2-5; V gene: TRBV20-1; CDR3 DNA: TGCAGTGTCAGGGTAGTGGAGACCCAGTACTTC; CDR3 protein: CSVRVVETQYF
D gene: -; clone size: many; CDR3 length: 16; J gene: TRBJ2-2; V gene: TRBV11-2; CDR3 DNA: TGTGCCAGCAGCTTAGGTTACGGAGCGAACACCGGGGAGCTGTTTTTT; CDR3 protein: CASSLGYGANTGELFF
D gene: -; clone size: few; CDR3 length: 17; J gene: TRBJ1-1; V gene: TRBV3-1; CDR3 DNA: TGTGCCAGCAGCCCAAATCCTTACCCCGACGGGAGAAGTGAAGCTTTCTTT; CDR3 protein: CASSPNPYPDGRSEAFF
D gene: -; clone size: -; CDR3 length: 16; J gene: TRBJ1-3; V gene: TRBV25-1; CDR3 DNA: TGTGCCAGCAGTGAGCCGTCGTGGGGGGTTGGAAACACCATATATTTT; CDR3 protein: CASSEPSWGVGNTIYF
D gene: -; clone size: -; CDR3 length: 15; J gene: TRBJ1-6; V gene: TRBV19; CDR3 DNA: TGTGCCAGTAGTGGATGGGGCTCGGGTAATTCACCCCTCCACTTT; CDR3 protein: CASSGWGSGNSPLHF
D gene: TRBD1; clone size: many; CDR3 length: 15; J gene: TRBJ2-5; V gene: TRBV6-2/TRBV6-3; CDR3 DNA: TGTGCCAGCAGTTATGTCGGGACAGGGGGAGAGACCCAGTACTTC; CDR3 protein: CASSYVGTGGETQYF
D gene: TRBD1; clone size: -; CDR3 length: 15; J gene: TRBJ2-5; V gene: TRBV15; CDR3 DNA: TGTGCCACCAGCAGTGAGTCAGGGACAGTAGAGACCCAGTACTTC; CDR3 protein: CATSSESGTVETQYF
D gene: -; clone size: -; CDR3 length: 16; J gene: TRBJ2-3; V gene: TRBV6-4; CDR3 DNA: TGTGCCAGCAGTGACTCGGAACTAGCCCTGGGGGATACGCAGTATTTT; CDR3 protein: CASSDSELALGDTQYF
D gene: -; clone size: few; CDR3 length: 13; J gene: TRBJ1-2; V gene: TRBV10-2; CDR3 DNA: TGCGCCAGCAGTGGAGGGGATAACTATGGCTACACCTTC; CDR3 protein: CASSGGDNYGYTF
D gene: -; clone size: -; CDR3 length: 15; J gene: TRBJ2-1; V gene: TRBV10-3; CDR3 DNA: TGTGCCATCAGTGACTCAGGGCTCTCCTACAATGAGCAGTTCTTC; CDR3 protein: CAISDSGLSYNEQFF
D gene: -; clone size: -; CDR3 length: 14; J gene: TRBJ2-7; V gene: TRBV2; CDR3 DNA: TGTGCCAGCGGGGACCCGGAACAACACTACGAGCAGTACTTC; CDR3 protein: CASGDPEQHYEQYF
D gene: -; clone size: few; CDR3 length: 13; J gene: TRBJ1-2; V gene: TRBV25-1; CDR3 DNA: TGTGCCAGCAGTGAATTCGCGTTTGGTGGCTACACCTTC; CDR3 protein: CASSEFAFGGYTF
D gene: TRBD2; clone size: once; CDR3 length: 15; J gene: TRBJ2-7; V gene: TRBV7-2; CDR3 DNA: TGTGCCAGCAGTCCCGGGGGGGGCACCTCCTACGAGCAGTACTTC; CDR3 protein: CASSPGGGTSYEQYF
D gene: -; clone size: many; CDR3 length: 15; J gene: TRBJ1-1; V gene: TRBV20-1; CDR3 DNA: TGCAGTGCGATTCGGGGCATACGTAGGAACACTGAAGCTTTCTTT; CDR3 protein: CSAIRGIRRNTEAFF
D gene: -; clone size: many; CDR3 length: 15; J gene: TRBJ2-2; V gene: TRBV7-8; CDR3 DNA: TGTGCCAGCAGCTTAGGGGGAGTAACCACCGGGGAGCTGTTTTTT; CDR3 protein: CASSLGGVTTGELFF
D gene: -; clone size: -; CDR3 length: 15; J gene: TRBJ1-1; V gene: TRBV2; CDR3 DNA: TGTGCCAGCAGCCTTAGGGGGGCGGAGGTCACTGAAGCTTTCTTT; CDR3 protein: CASSLRGAEVTEAFF
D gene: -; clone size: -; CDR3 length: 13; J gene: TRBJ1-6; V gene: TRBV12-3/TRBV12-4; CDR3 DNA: TGTGCCAGCAGGGAGATGACTAATTCACCCCTCCACTTT; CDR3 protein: CASREMTNSPLHF
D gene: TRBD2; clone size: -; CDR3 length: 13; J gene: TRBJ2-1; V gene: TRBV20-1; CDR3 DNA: TGCAGCTTCCTAGCGGTCTCCTACAATGAGCAGTTCTTC; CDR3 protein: CSFLAVSYNEQFF
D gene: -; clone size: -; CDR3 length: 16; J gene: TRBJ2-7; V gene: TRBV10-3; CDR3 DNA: TGTGCCATCAGTGATCAGGCAGCAAGAAGCTCCTACGAGCAGTACTTC; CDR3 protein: CAISDQAARSSYEQYF
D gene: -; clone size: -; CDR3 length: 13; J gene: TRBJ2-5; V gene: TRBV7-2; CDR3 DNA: TGTGCCAGCAGCTTAGATGGGATAGAGACCCAGTACTTC; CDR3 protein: CASSLDGIETQYF
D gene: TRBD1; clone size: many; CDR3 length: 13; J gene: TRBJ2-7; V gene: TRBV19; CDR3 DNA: TGTGCCAGTAGTATGGACAGGGGTACCGAGCAGTACTTC; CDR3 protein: CASSMDRGTEQYF
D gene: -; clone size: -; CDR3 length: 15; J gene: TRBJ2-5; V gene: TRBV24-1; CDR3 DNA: TGTGCCACCAGTAATTCAGCGACTGCTTCGGAGACCCAGTACTTC; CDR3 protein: CATSNSATASETQYF
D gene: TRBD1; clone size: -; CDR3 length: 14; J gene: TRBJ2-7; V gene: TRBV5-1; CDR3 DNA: TGCGCCAGCAGCGCGCCGGGACAGGGCTACGAGCAGTACTTC; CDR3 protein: CASSAPGQGYEQYF
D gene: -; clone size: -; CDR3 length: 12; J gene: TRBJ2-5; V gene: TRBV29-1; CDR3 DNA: TGCAGCGTCGAGGGGGGCCAAGAGACCCAGTACTTC; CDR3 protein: CSVEGGQETQYF
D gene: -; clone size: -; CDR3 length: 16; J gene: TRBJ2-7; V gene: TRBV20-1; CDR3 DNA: TGCAGTGCTGCGGGGGCGACGGGACACTCATCTCTTGAGCAGTACTTC; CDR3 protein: CSAAGATGHSSLEQYF
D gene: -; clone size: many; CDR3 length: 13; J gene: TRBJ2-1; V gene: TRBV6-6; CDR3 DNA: TGTGCCAGCAGTTACCCTAATAGGAATGAGCAGTTCTTC; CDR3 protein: CASSYPNRNEQFF
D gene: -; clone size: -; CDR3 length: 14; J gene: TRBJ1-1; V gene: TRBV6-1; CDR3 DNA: TGTGCCAGCAAAAGCCACCCAAGCTTGACTGAAGCTTTCTTT; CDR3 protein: CASKSHPSLTEAFF
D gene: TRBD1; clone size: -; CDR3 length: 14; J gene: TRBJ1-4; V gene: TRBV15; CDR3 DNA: TGTGCCACCAGCCGGGACAGGGTCGGGGAAAAACTGTTTTTT; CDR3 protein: CATSRDRVGEKLFF
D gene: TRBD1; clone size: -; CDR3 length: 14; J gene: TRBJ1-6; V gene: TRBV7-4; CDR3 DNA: TGTGCCAGCAGTTTAGGGACAGTTAATCCACCCCTCCACTTT; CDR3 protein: CASSLGTVNPPLHF
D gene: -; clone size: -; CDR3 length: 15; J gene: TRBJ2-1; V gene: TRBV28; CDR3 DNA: TGTGCCAGCAGTTTCCCCGGGATATACGACAATGAGCAGTTCTTC; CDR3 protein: CASSFPGIYDNEQFF